These T cell receptor beta chains were read from a single sample in a study of cytomegalovirus exposure and HLA in healthy donors. The assay was immunoSEQ multiplex PCR, and TCRdb's table has in-frame clones only and misses some. The sample lists approximately 170,000 clones; around 85% were seen once. Material for sequencing was PBMCs. The receptors derive from a human donor in good health. Each CDR3 is given without its conserved first and last residue. The order of the fields is CDR3 length, J gene, V gene, CDR3 protein.

12	TRBJ2-3	TRBV15	ATSPSGGADTQY
9	TRBJ2-2	TRBV9	ASQSPGELF
11	TRBJ1-5	TRBV28	ASSLLGGQPQH
16	TRBJ2-3	TRBV25-1	ASSESTSGGERTDTQY
13	TRBJ2-5	TRBV30	AGDFSGGGQETQY
14	TRBJ2-3	TRBV7-6	ASSALTSGGTDTQY
11	TRBJ2-7	TRBV7-8	ASGAGITYEQY
11	TRBJ1-6	TRBV7-3	ASSRNSDSPLH
11	TRBJ2-1	TRBV4-3	ASSQGSEGEQF
13	-	TRBV9	ASSRDRGPSYEQY
13	TRBJ2-1	TRBV2	ASSSGLAGPWEQF
11	TRBJ2-7	TRBV4-1	ASSRTGRSEQY
12	TRBJ2-7	TRBV2	ASSAGTGSHEQY
11	TRBJ1-2	TRBV7-7	ASSPGRGYGYT
11	TRBJ1-1	TRBV7-2	ASSLVRATEAF
12	TRBJ1-1	TRBV2	ASSATGLGTEAF
11	TRBJ2-5	TRBV10-1	ASMVRNVGTQY
15	TRBJ2-7	TRBV19	ASSIDLTGQGAYEQY
12	TRBJ2-3	TRBV6-5	ASRTSGGRDTQY
10	TRBJ1-2	TRBV7-2	ASSLSGYGYT
15	TRBJ2-3	TRBV29-1	SVGPTRQDMSTDTQY
10	TRBJ2-7	TRBV29-1	SVETGSYEQY
13	TRBJ2-3	TRBV10-3	ATVAGGYRTDTQY
16	TRBJ1-6	TRBV19	ASNTRTENDSWGSPLH
11	TRBJ2-7	TRBV5-1	ASSWQGSYEQY
20	TRBJ2-4	TRBV4-1	ASSQDRKRSGGSILAKNIQY
13	TRBJ2-2	TRBV5-8	ASSLDRGHTGELF
13	TRBJ2-2	TRBV7-2	ASSLGGFRSGELF
13	TRBJ1-4	TRBV5-1	ASSTKRGINEKLF
12	TRBJ1-1	TRBV7-9	ASSSRTVNTEAF
15	TRBJ2-7	TRBV5-1	ASSLSRMGGSPYEQY
12	TRBJ2-7	TRBV7-9	ASSLTSGGYEQY
11	TRBJ2-5	TRBV4-3	ASSQGQGWEQY
10	TRBJ1-1	TRBV18	ASSRLRAEAF
14	TRBJ2-5	TRBV7-8	ASSSRRHAAQETQY
11	TRBJ2-1	TRBV7-2	ASSPSSYNEQF
11	TRBJ2-7	TRBV6-4	ASSSLTAYEQY
14	TRBJ2-5	TRBV9	ASSVGSGGVQETQY
13	TRBJ2-5	TRBV5-1	ASSWSGGFQETQY
11	TRBJ1-1	TRBV7-2	ASSLTRVAEAF
8	TRBJ2-7	TRBV2	ASMRGEQY
10	TRBJ2-1	TRBV7-9	ASSPTGNEQF
13	TRBJ1-1	TRBV5-1	ASSAWPGVNTEAF
12	TRBJ1-1	TRBV7-9	ASSPRGGNTEAS
11	TRBJ1-6	TRBV5-1	ASSLDRNSPLH
13	TRBJ1-2	TRBV4-2	ASSQRGQGAAGYT
12	TRBJ2-1	TRBV6-5	ASRDRGIIDEQF
14	TRBJ1-6	TRBV4-3	ASSQEGTGINSPLH
14	TRBJ2-1	TRBV5-4	ASNRNWGPSGNEQF
13	TRBJ1-3	TRBV25-1	ASSEDRSSGNTIY
11	TRBJ2-1	TRBV5-1	ASSADSDNEQF
14	TRBJ2-5	TRBV25-1	ASSEYYRSRQETQY
12	TRBJ2-5	TRBV9	ASSVGGSQETQY
12	TRBJ1-4	TRBV19	ASREDRVNEKLF
9	TRBJ2-5	TRBV7-8	ASSPRETQY
10	TRBJ1-1	TRBV7-9	SSSTAGAEAF